In this sample, the clone carrying this T cell receptor beta chain turned up many times. Its target is unknown. The sample belongs to a study of T cell repertoires in cytomegalovirus infection. TCRdb reprocessed the reads with MiXCR, giving one entry per CDR3 protein. The table has 380,000 or so distinct CDR3 sequences, about a third seen once. The CDR3 spans 14 residues. Germline assignment: CDR1 SGHVS and CDR2 FQNEAQ. Trimming removed 4 bases from V and 5 bases from J, with 12 bases in between. The sequencing here drew on cultured PBMCs, taken from culture after CMV antigen stimulation. V and J are TRBV7-8 and TRBJ1-3, with D possibly TRBD1 on 5 matching bases. The clonotype comes from a human donor in good health (CMV status not recorded). Some clones in this sample may be carry-over from other donors' samples. The CDR3 loop is CASSSDIGRNTIYF. CDR3 nucleotide sequence: TGTGCCAGCAGCTCGGACATCGGTAGAAACACCATATATTTT.